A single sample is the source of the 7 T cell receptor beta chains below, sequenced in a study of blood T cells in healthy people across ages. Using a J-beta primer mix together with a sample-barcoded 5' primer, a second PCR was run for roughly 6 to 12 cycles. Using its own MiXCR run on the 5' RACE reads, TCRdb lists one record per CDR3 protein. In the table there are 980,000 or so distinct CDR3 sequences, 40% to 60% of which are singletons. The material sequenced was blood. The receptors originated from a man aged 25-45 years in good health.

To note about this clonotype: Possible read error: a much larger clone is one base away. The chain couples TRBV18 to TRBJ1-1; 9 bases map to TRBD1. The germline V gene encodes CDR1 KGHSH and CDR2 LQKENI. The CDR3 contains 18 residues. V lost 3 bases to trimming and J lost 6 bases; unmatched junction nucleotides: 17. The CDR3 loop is CASSPTQGATGDGAEAFF. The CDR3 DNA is TGTGCCAGCTCACCTACACAGGGGGCTACAGGGGATGGCGCTGAAGCTTTCTTT.

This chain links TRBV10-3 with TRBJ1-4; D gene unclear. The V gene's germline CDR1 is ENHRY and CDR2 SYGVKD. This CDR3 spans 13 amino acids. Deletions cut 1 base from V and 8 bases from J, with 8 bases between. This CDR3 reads CAISELKLEKLFF. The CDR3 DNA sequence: TGTGCCATCAGTGAGTTGAAACTCGAAAAACTGTTTTTT.

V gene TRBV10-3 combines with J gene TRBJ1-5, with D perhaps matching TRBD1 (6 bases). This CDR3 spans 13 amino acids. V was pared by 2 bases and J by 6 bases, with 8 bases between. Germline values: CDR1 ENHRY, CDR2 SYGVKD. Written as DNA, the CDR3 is TGTGCCATCAGTGAGCGGGGGCCTCAGCCCCAGCATTTT. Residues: CAISERGPQPQHF.

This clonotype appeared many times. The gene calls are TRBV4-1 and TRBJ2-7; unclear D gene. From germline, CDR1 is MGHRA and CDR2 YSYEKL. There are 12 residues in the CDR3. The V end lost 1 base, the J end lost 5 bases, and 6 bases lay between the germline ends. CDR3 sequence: CASSQVLNEQYF. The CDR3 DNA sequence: TGCGCCAGCAGCCAAGTATTGAACGAGCAGTACTTC.

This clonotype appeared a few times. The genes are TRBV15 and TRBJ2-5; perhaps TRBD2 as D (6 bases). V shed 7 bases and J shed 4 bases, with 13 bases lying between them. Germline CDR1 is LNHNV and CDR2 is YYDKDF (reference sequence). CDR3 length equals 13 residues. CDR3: CATTKGLPETQYF. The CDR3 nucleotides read TGTGCCACCACTAAGGGACTTCCAGAGACCCAGTACTTC.

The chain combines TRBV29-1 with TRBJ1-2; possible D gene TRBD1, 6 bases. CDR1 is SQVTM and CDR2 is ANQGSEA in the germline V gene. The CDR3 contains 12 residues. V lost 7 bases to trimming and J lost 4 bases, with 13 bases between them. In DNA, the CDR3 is TGCAGCGCCGGAGGGGGGGGCTATGGCTACACCTTC. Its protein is CSAGGGGYGYTF.

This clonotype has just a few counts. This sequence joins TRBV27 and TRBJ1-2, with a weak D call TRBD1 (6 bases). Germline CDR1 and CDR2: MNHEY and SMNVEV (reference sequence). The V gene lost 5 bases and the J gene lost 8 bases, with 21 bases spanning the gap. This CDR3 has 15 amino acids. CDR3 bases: TGTGCCAGCAGTCCTCAGACAGGTGAAGAGCGCGGCTACACCTTC. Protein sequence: CASSPQTGEERGYTF.